This entry concerns a single T cell receptor (beta chain). Its specificity is not known. Measured with immunoSEQ multiplex PCR; TCRdb has only the in-frame clones, and not every one. The sample holds tens of thousands of clones, under 90% seen once. The record originates from a study of T cell responses to AZD1222 COVID-19 vaccine. General study points: The study sampled repertoires only after the peak T cell response. Donors were chiefly white British, with a greater number of females, and clonal diversity was perhaps underestimated. Nearly half of unique spike-specific TCRs reportedly avoided B.1.351 and B.1.1.7 mutated regions.

Germline V gene sequence: CDR1 SGDLS, CDR2 YYNGEE. V trimming: 8 bases; J trimming: 4 bases; junction bases outside the gene matches: 18. This CDR3 region has 18 residues. This receptor was taken from an adult in good health. This chain connects TRBV9 to TRBJ2-1; 10 nucleotides align to TRBD1. This material consisted of peripheral blood, taken on day 0 of AZD1222 vaccination. CDR3 coding DNA: TGTGCCAGACGTTTTGAAGGGACAGGGGTTCCACTTTACAATGAGCAGTTCTTC. Protein sequence: CARRFEGTGVPLYNEQFF.